The source of this T cell receptor beta chain is a study of molecular identifiers for immune sequencing clone quantification. Looking at the study overall: In replicates, the authors split RNA from roughly 20,000 or 100,000 naive CD8 cells five ways and sequenced four.

This clonotype was seen a handful of times. What it binds is unknown. Bulk TCR libraries were made with methods that had been previously described and with listed TCR primers. In TCRdb, the PCR reads were re-called with MiXCR into one record per CDR3 protein. The repertoire includes around 300,000 distinct CDR3 sequences, 24% of them detected once, and about 0.71% sits in the top ten. Study-level findings and limits: Clones above 20 RNA copies held over 99% of effector molecules, under 1% in naive cells.

The receptor's source is a human donor in good health. Some libraries in this study had Jurkat cell RNA spiked in. The material sequenced was naive CD8+ T cells from blood, with Jurkat cell RNA spiked in. Subset in this sample: FACS-sorted CD8+CD4-CCR7+CD45RA+ naive T cells.

As DNA, the CDR3 is TGTGCCAGCAGCTTAGGTAGCCTCGGCGAAGAGACCCAGTACTTC. It yields the protein CASSLGSLGEETQYF. This chain links TRBV7-9 with TRBJ2-5; D is undetermined. This CDR3 has 15 residues. Germline values: CDR1 SEHNR, CDR2 FQNEAQ (reference sequence). Trimming left V 1 base short and J 3 bases short, with 12 bases between. The full variable domain, rest sourced from reference TRBV7-9 and TRBJ2-5, is DTGVSQNPRHKITKRGQNVTFRCDPISEHNRLYWYRQTLGQGPEFLTYFQNEAQLEKSRLLSDRFSAERPKGSFSTLEIQRTEQGDSAMYLCASSLGSLGEETQYFGPGTRLLVL.